What follows are 32 T cell receptor beta chains derived from one specimen sequenced in a study of T cells in Graves' hyperthyroidism and ophthalmopathy. TCR beta CDR3 sequences were amplified from RNA transcripts. Primed by the HTBI set, a first-round RT-PCR was run on the TCR CDR3. Using its own MiXCR run on the multiplex PCR reads, TCRdb lists one record per CDR3 protein. The data contain around 290,000 distinct CDR3 sequences, roughly 14% of them singletons. Sequenced material: blood. The receptor set was obtained from a woman aged 25 to 39 with Graves' hyperthyroidism that later progressed to Graves' ophthalmopathy.

This clonotype showed up many times. The chain has TRBV12-3 or TRBV12-4 and TRBJ2-5; tentatively, D is TRBD1 (5 bases). V was clipped by 3 bases and J by 6 bases, with 14 bases between them. The CDR3 is made up of 14 amino acids. As DNA, the CDR3 is TGTGCCAGCAGTTTTTTTAGTGGGGCGCAGACCCAGTACTTC. Its protein is CASSFFSGAQTQYF.

The chain uses TRBV5-1 and TRBJ2-3; TRBD1 matches at 7 bases. Germline V gives CDR1 SGHRS, CDR2 YFSETQ. V shed 0 bases, J shed 3 bases, and the junction held 4 bases outside the gene matches. The CDR3 has 15 amino acids. CDR3 sequence: CASSLVGGETDTQYF. As DNA, the CDR3 is TGCGCCAGCAGCTTGGTAGGGGGCGAGACAGATACGCAGTATTTT.

This clonotype was seen only a few times. This rearrangement joins TRBV19 to TRBJ2-3, with D tentatively TRBD1 or TRBD2 (5 bases each). Trimming took 3 bases from V and 0 from J, leaving 13 bases between them. The germline V gene encodes CDR1 LNHDA and CDR2 SQIVND (reference sequence). This CDR3 is built from 16 residues. CDR3 in amino acids: CASSMSTGRSTDTQYF. The CDR3 nucleotides are TGTGCCAGTAGTATGTCTACGGGACGAAGCACAGATACGCAGTATTTT.

A few counts support this clonotype. Its ends do not fully match the called genes, so a read error is possible. The V call is TRBV7-7, the J call TRBJ1-3; D is unresolved. Germline V gene data show CDR1 as SSHAT and CDR2 as FNYEAQ (reference sequence). CDR3 size: 17 residues. DNA for the CDR3: TGTGCTAGCAGCCCATTGAGCGGCGCGGGGTCTGGAAACACCATATATTTT. This gives the protein CASSPLSGAGSGNTIYF.

Many counts were recorded for this clonotype. This chain joins TRBV19 and TRBJ2-1; D is unresolved. The ends were cut back, 5 bases at V and 2 bases at J, with 13 bases in the middle. Germline V lookup: CDR1 LNHDA, CDR2 SQIVND (reference sequence). This CDR3 is 15 amino acids long. The CDR3 DNA sequence: TGTGCCAGTAGTGTGGCGCGAACGGCCTACAATGAGCAGTTCTTC. This encodes CASSVARTAYNEQFF.

The table lists this clonotype with many counts. The chain recombines TRBV6-1 with TRBJ2-1; 9 bases line up with TRBD2. The germline CDR1 and CDR2 sequences are MNHNS and SASEGT. After removal of 5 bases from V and 4 bases from J, the junction contained 3 bases not matched to a gene. This CDR3 is 14 amino acids long. The DNA for the CDR3 is TGTGCCAGCAGTTCGCTAGCGGGGTACAATGAGCAGTTCTTC. Translated, it gives CASSSLAGYNEQFF.

This clonotype was observed at least ten times. V usage is TRBV29-1 and J usage is TRBJ2-7; 7 bases are a match to TRBD1. This CDR3 is built from 14 residues. V trimming: 6 bases; J trimming: 2 bases; junction bases outside the gene matches: 10. Germline CDR1 and CDR2: SQVTM and ANQGSEA. The CDR3 bases are TGCAGCGTATCGGTTCAGGGGGTAACCTACGAGCAGTACTTC. It yields the protein CSVSVQGVTYEQYF.

This clonotype was recorded a few times. The genes are TRBV11-1 and TRBJ2-7; 14 bases map to TRBD2. V trimming: 5 bases; J trimming: 5 bases; junction bases outside the gene matches: 17. Per germline, CDR1 SGHAT and CDR2 FQDESV (reference sequence). This CDR3 is built from 19 residues. DNA of the CDR3: TGTGCCAGCAGCCGGGTCCGGGACGGGGGACTAGCGGGAGAGAACGAGCAGTACTTC. It specifies CASSRVRDGGLAGENEQYF.

The chain recombines TRBV6-1 with TRBJ2-1; 7 positions agree with TRBD2. Per the germline V gene, CDR1 is MNHNS and CDR2 is SASEGT. The J segment lost 6 bases and the V segment lost 3 bases, leaving 5 bases of the junction unmatched. This CDR3 region has 14 residues. The CDR3 region has the DNA TGTGCCAGCAGTGAGGGACTACACCCCAATGAGCAGTTCTTC. Protein sequence: CASSEGLHPNEQFF.

This clonotype was detected many times. The chain recombines TRBV11-3 with TRBJ2-1; D is unresolved. The CDR3 extends over 14 amino acids. The V gene lost 0 bases and the J gene lost 10 bases, with 13 bases spanning the gap. Germline V gene sequence: CDR1 SGHNT, CDR2 YENEEA. CDR3 amino acids: CASSLDPPSREQFF. For the CDR3, the DNA is TGTGCCAGCAGCTTAGATCCCCCCTCCCGGGAGCAGTTCTTC.

This clonotype appeared many times. This rearrangement joins TRBV13 to TRBJ2-3, with 8 nucleotides matching TRBD1. Germline CDR1 is PRHDT and CDR2 is FYEKMQ (reference sequence). This CDR3 has 14 residues. V lost 5 bases and J lost 2; bases outside the gene matches: 3. Here the CDR3 DNA reads TGTGCCAGCAGCAACAGGGGGAACACAGATACGCAGTATTTT. Its protein product is CASSNRGNTDTQYF.

This clonotype was seen more than once but under ten times. This sequence joins TRBV6-5 and TRBJ1-2, with D unclear. Trimming took 2 bases from V and 5 from J, leaving 9 bases between them. Germline assignment: CDR1 MNHEY and CDR2 SVGAGI. This CDR3 spans 13 amino acids. In DNA, the CDR3 is TGTGCCAGCAGTTACAAGGCGGATTATGGCTACACCTTC. It translates to CASSYKADYGYTF.

This clonotype was picked up many times. J is TRBJ1-5 and V is TRBV24-1; TRBD1 aligns across 8 bases. The CDR3 is made up of 16 amino acids. The V and J ends lost 4 bases and 4 bases, in that order; junction bases with no gene match: 8. The germline CDR1 and CDR2 sequences are KGHDR and SFDVKD. CDR3 nucleotide sequence: TGTGCCACCAGTGAAGCAGGGGGCGCCGGGAATCAGCCCCAGCATTTT. Amino acids: CATSEAGGAGNQPQHF.

In its sample, this clonotype was seen many times. The chain employs TRBV3-1 and TRBJ1-2, with D hard to call. With 1 base removed from V and 7 bases from J, the gap between germline ends came to 10 bases. Germline assignment: CDR1 LGHDT and CDR2 YNNKEL (reference sequence). The CDR3 extends over 13 amino acids. The CDR3 spells CASSQGLGSGYTF. The CDR3 DNA follows: TGTGCCAGCAGCCAAGGATTGGGATCTGGCTACACCTTC.

In this sample, this clonotype turned up once. The rearrangement uses TRBV19 and TRBJ2-2; D gene unclear. Trimming cost V 7 bases and J 6 bases, with 9 bases left between them. Germline CDR1 and CDR2: LNHDA and SQIVND (reference sequence). The CDR3 is 12 amino acids. This CDR3 reads CASTEEPGELFF. The CDR3 DNA sequence: TGTGCCAGTACAGAGGAACCCGGGGAGCTGTTTTTT.

Concerning this clonotype itself: Since a much larger clone is just one base distant, this may be a read error. The conserved closing phenylalanine or tryptophan is absent in this CDR3, likely reflecting a read error. The V and J genes are TRBV10-3 and TRBJ2-1, with D perhaps TRBD2 (6 bases). Germline CDR1 and CDR2: ENHRY and SYGVKD. This CDR3 has 13 amino acids. Trimming took off 5 bases at V and 5 bases at J, with 10 bases between the two ends. The CDR3 region has the DNA TGTGCCATCAGTCAGCGGGTAGACAATGAGCAGTTCTCC. This encodes CAISQRVDNEQFS.

This clonotype was seen more than once but under ten times. The chain uses TRBV20-1 and TRBJ2-3; D ambiguous. V gave up 3 bases and J gave up 0 bases, with 16 bases separating them. There are 16 residues in the CDR3. Germline V gives CDR1 DFQATT, CDR2 SNEGSKA (reference sequence). The CDR3 DNA is TGCAGTGCTAGTCCTCTCTTCACTGTTAGCACAGATACGCAGTATTTT. Its protein product is CSASPLFTVSTDTQYF.

The chain carries TRBV4-3 and TRBJ2-1; TRBD2 is a possible D gene (5 bases). The CDR3 extends over 13 amino acids. Trimming took 3 bases from V and 7 from J, leaving 10 bases between them. Germline-derived CDR1 and CDR2 are LGHNA and YSLEER. The CDR3 DNA sequence: TGCGCCAGCAGCCAGGCCCCGGGAAATGAGCAGTTCTTC. Translated, it gives CASSQAPGNEQFF.

This clonotype was observed at least ten times. V gene TRBV18 combines with J gene TRBJ1-3; D gene ambiguous. With 0 bases removed from V and 0 bases from J, the gap between germline ends came to 6 bases. The germline V gene has CDR1 KGHSH and CDR2 LQKENI. There are 15 residues in the CDR3. Written as DNA, the CDR3 is TGTGCCAGCTCACCACCAGGGTTCTCTGGAAACACCATATATTTT. Its protein product is CASSPPGFSGNTIYF. The variable domain in full, with the rest retrieved from reference TRBV18 and TRBJ1-3, is NAGVMQNPRHLVRRRGQEARLRCSPMKGHSHVYWYRQLPEEGLKFMVYLQKENIIDESGMPKERFSAEFPKEGPSILRIQQVVRGDSAAYFCASSPPGFSGNTIYFGEGSWLTVV.

Regarding this clonotype: Just one base apart from a much larger clone, this may be a read error. Lacking the conserved final phenylalanine or tryptophan, this CDR3 likely reflects a read error. The chain recombines TRBV5-1 with TRBJ2-4; 12 positions agree with TRBD1. The trim removed 0 bases at V and 7 bases at J, leaving 2 bases unmatched. Germline V CDR1 and CDR2: SGHRS, YFSETQ. The CDR3 length is 15 residues. The CDR3 DNA is TGCGCCAGCAGCTTGGGGGGACAGGGGGCGAACATTCAGTACCTC. This encodes CASSLGGQGANIQYL.

The chain employs TRBV19 and TRBJ1-5, with 9 bases identical to TRBD1. There are 15 residues in the CDR3. Germline V CDR1 and CDR2: LNHDA, SQIVND (reference sequence). Trimming took 5 bases from V and 6 from J; bases not matched to a gene: 8. CDR3 in DNA: TGTGCCAGTAGTGGGGGACAGGGACGGGGTCAGCCCCAGCATTTT. Translated, it gives CASSGGQGRGQPQHF.

This clonotype has ten or more counts. J is TRBJ2-1 and V is TRBV6-1, with 11 bases fitting TRBD2. The CDR3 sequence is 13 residues long. Germline CDR1 and CDR2: MNHNS and SASEGT. Trimming at V came to 2 bases and at J to 9 bases, leaving 0 bases not matched to a gene. CDR3 sequence reads: CASSELAGGEQFF. The CDR3 nucleotides are TGTGCCAGCAGTGAACTAGCGGGAGGTGAGCAGTTCTTC.

This clonotype was seen many times. This chain links TRBV7-9 with TRBJ2-5, with D possibly matching TRBD2 (6 bases). CDR1 and CDR2 (germline): SEHNR, FQNEAQ (reference sequence). Trimming stripped 4 bases from V and 4 bases from J, with 16 bases between. The length of the CDR3 is 15 residues. The chain's CDR3 is CASSSPGRERETQYF. Here the CDR3 DNA reads TGTGCCAGCAGCTCCCCCGGACGGGAGCGAGAGACCCAGTACTTC.

At least ten counts were recorded for this clonotype. The chain combines TRBV30 with TRBJ1-1, with D unresolved. Germline V gene lookup returns CDR1 GTSNPN and CDR2 SVGIG (reference sequence). The CDR3 extends over 13 amino acids. The ends were cut back, 1 base at V and 5 bases at J, with 11 bases in the middle. Here the CDR3 DNA reads TGTGCCTGGAGTGGATTAAGTGTGACTGAAGCTTTCTTT. Protein: CAWSGLSVTEAFF. Based on the CDR3 plus reference TRBV30 and TRBJ1-1, the full variable domain is SQTIHQWPATLVQPVGSPLSLECTVEGTSNPNLYWYRQAAGRGLQLLFYSVGIGQISSEVPQNLSASRPQDRQFILSSKKLLLSDSGFYLCAWSGLSVTEAFFGQGTRLTVV.

This clonotype was detected only a few times. The genes are TRBV25-1 and TRBJ2-7, with 7 bases lining up with TRBD2. The germline V gene encodes CDR1 MGHDK and CDR2 SYGVNS. The CDR3 consists of 17 residues. V was pared by 1 base and J by 5 bases, with 14 bases of the junction left unmatched. Here the CDR3 reads CASSELSLAAFRHEQYF. As DNA, the CDR3 is TGTGCCAGCAGTGAATTGTCTCTAGCGGCGTTCAGGCACGAGCAGTACTTC.

This clonotype was seen many times. The rearrangement links TRBV10-3 to TRBJ1-1; TRBD1 might be the D (6 bases). The germline V gene encodes CDR1 ENHRY and CDR2 SYGVKD. The V end lost 7 bases, the J end lost 0 bases, and 15 bases lay between the germline ends. There are 15 residues in the CDR3. CDR3 residues: CAIKPSGQLNTEAFF. The CDR3 DNA follows: TGTGCCATCAAACCTAGCGGACAGCTGAACACTGAAGCTTTCTTT.

This clonotype was recorded at least ten times. The chain links TRBV29-1 to TRBJ2-7; D perhaps matches TRBD2 (5 bases). V was cut by 5 bases and J by 5 bases, with 13 bases left in between. CDR1 is SQVTM and CDR2 is ANQGSEA in the germline V gene. The CDR3 runs 12 residues. This chain's CDR3 is CSVLGNWNEQYF. The DNA of the CDR3 is TGCAGCGTTCTCGGGAATTGGAACGAGCAGTACTTC.

The sample holds many counts of this clonotype. J is TRBJ2-5 and V is TRBV11-2; 9 bases match TRBD2. The germline gives CDR1 SGHAT, CDR2 FQNNGV. J gave up 5 bases and V 2 bases, and 9 bases lay outside the gene matches. CDR3 length: 16 residues. The CDR3 spells CASSLMAGGPGETQYF. CDR3 DNA: TGTGCCAGCAGCTTAATGGCGGGAGGGCCGGGGGAGACCCAGTACTTC.

This chain uses TRBV11-2 with TRBJ1-2; 7 bases map to TRBD1. Germline loops: CDR1 SGHAT, CDR2 FQNNGV. J lost 6 bases, V lost 1 base, and 8 bases had no gene match. This CDR3 spans 15 amino acids. In DNA, the CDR3 is TGTGCCAGCAGCTTAGTGGGCAGGGGGGAAGATGGCTACACCTTC. Translating it yields CASSLVGRGEDGYTF.

The chain couples TRBV2 to TRBJ2-1; D is ambiguous. From germline, CDR1 is SNHLY and CDR2 FYNNEI. This CDR3 comprises 16 residues. Trimming pared 4 bases from V and 0 bases from J, leaving 13 bases between. CDR3 DNA sequence: TGTGCCAGCAGTGTTACCACCTCATTCTCCTACAATGAGCAGTTCTTC. As protein: CASSVTTSFSYNEQFF.

This clonotype was observed many times. The chain couples TRBV28 to TRBJ2-5; maybe TRBD1 (6 bases). The germline gives CDR1 MDHEN, CDR2 SYDVKM. CDR3 length: 14 amino acids. Trimming removed 9 bases at V and 5 bases at J, with 19 bases between. The CDR3 DNA sequence: TGTGCCAGTTCCTCAGGGGCCCAGGGGGAGACCCAGTACTTC. Translating it yields CASSSGAQGETQYF.

This clonotype was detected ten times or more. The chain uses TRBV24-1 and TRBJ2-5, with TRBD2 identical over 10 bases. CDR1 and CDR2 (germline): KGHDR, SFDVKD. CDR3 length: 15 residues. The junction had 5 bases not matched to a gene; V was cut back by 3 bases and J by 5 bases. Here the CDR3 reads CATSDTLAGVETQYF. CDR3 bases: TGTGCCACCAGTGATACCCTAGCGGGAGTGGAGACCCAGTACTTC.